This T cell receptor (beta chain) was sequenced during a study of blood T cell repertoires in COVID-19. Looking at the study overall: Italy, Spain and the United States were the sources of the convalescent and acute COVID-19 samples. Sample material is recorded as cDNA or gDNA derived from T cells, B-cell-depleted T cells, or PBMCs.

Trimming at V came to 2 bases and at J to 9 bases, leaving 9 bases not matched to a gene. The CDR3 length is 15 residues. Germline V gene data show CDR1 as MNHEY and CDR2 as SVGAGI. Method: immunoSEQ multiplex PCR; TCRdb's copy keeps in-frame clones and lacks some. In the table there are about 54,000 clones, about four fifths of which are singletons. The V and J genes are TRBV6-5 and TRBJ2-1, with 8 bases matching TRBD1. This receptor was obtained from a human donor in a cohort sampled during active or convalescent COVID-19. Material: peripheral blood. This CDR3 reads CASSYGQGWAGEQFF. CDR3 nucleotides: TGTGCCAGCAGTTACGGACAGGGTTGGGCGGGTGAGCAGTTCTTC.